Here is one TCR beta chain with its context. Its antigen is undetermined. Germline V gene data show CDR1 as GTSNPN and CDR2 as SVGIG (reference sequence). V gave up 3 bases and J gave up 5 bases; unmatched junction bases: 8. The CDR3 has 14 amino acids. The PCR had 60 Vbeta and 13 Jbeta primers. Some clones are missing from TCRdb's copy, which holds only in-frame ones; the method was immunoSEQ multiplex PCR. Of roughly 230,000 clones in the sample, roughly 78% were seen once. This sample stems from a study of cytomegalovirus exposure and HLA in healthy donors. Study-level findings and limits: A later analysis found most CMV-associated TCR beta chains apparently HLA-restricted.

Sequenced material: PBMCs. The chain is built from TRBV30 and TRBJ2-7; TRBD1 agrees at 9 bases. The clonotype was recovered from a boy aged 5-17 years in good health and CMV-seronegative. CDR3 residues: CAWRGGQGPHEQYF. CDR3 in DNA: TGTGCCTGGAGGGGGGGACAGGGTCCCCACGAGCAGTACTTC.